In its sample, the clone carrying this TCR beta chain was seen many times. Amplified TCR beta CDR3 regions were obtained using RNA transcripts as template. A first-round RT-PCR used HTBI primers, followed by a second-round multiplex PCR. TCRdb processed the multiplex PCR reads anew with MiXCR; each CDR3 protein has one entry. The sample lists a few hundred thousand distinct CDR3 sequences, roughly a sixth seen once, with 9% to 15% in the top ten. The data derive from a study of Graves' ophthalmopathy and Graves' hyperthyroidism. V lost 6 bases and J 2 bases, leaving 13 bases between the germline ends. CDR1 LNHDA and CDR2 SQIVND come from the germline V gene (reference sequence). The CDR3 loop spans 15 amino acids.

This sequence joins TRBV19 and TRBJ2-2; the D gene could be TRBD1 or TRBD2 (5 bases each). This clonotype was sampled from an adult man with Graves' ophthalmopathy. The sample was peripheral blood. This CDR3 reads CASRAGTANTGELFF. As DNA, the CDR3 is TGTGCCAGTAGGGCCGGGACCGCCAACACCGGGGAGCTGTTTTTT.